This T cell receptor (beta chain) was identified during a study of shared clonotypes between healthy human individuals. Study-level information: Aged 18 to 49, the donors were a couple of women and three men.

Study-wide findings and caveats: Large sequencing depth failed to make sorted-subset sequencing complete, rarefaction showed.

Deep-level assay runs were performed. Method: immunoSEQ multiplex PCR; TCRdb's copy keeps in-frame clones and lacks some. The sample holds under 1,900,000 clones, about 98.5% seen once. This CDR3 has 16 amino acids. J was trimmed by 4 bases and V by 5 bases; bases with no gene match: 8. Germline values: CDR1 MNHEY, CDR2 SMNVEV (reference sequence). On this clone: Its target is not known.

J is TRBJ2-2 and V is TRBV27, with 9 nucleotides matching TRBD2. The sample comprised naive CD4+ T cells sorted from blood. The subset is: CD45RA+ positively selected. The receptor comes from a man aged 25 to 45 in good health. The DNA of the CDR3 is TGTGCCAGCAGTCCACTGACTAGCGGATTCACCGGGGAGCTGTTTTTT. It is translated as CASSPLTSGFTGELFF.